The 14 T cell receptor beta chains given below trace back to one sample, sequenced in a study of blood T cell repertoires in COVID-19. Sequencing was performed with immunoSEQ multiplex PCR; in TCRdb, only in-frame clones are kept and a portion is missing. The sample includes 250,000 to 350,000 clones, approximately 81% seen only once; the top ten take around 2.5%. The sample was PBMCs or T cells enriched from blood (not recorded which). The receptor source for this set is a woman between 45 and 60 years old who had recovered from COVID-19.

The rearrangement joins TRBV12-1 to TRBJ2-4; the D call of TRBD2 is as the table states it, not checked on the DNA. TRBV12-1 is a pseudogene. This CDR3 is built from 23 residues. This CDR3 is CARRPGTSGRAPTFRGAKNIQYF. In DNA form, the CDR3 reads TGTGCCAGGCGACCCGGGACTAGCGGGAGGGCCCCGACATTCAGAGGAGCCAAAAACATTCAGTACTTC.

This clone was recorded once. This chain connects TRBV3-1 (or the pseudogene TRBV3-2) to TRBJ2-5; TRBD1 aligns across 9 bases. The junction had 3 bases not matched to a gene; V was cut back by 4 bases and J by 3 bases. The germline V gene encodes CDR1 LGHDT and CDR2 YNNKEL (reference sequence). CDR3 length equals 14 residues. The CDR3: CASSLRTGEETQYF. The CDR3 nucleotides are TGTGCCAGCAGCCTGCGGACAGGGGAAGAGACCCAGTACTTC.

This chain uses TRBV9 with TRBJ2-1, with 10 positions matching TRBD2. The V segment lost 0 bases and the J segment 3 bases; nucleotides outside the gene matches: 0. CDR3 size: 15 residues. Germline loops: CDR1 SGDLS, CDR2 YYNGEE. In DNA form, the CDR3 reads TGTGCCAGCAGCGTAGCTAGCGGGGGCTACAATGAGCAGTTCTTC. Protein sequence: CASSVASGGYNEQFF.

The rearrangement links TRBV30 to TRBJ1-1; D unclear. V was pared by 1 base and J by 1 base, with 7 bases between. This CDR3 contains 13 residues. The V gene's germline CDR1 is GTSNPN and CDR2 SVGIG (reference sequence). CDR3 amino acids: CAWSAGWNTEAFF. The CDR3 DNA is TGTGCCTGGAGTGCAGGCTGGAACACTGAAGCTTTCTTT.

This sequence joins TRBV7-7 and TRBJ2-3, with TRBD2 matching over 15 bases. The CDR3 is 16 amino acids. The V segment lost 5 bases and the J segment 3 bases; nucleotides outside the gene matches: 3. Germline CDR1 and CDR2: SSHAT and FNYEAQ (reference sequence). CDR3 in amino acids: CASSQGLAGGTDTQYF. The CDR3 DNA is TGTGCCAGCAGCCAGGGACTAGCGGGAGGTACAGATACGCAGTATTTT.

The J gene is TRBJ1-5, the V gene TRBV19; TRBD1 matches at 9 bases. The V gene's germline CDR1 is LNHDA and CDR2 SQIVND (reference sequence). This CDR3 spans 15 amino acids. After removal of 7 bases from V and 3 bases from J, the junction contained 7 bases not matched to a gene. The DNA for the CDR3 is TGTGCCAGTACCTCCAGACAGGGGGTCAATCAGCCCCAGCATTTT. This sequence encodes CASTSRQGVNQPQHF.

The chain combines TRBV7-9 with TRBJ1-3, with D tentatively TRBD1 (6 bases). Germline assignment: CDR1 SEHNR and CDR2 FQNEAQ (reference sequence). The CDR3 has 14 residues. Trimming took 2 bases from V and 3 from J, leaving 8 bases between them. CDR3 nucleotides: TGTGCCAGCAGCTTACCAGGGGTTGGAAACACCATATATTTT. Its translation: CASSLPGVGNTIYF.

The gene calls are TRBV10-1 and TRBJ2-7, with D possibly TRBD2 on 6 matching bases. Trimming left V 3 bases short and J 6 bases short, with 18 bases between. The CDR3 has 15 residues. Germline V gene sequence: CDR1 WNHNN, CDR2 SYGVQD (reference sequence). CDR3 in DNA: TGCGCCAGCAGTGAATATCGTCGGGACTTTTTCGAGCAGTACTTC. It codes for CASSEYRRDFFEQYF.

CDR3 in DNA: TGTGCCAGTAGTGCCTCGACAGGACAGCCCCAGCATTTT. Translated: CASSASTGQPQHF. The chain combines TRBV19 with TRBJ1-5, with D maybe TRBD1 (6 bases). The CDR3 covers 13 residues. V was pared by 5 bases and J by 7 bases, with 12 bases between. Germline V CDR1 and CDR2: LNHDA, SQIVND (reference sequence).

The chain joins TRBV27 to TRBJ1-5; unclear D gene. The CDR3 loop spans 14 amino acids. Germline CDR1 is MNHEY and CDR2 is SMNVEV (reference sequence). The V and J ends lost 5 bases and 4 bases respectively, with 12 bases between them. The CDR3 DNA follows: TGTGCCAGCAGTCCCTTCGACACGAATCAGCCCCAGCATTTT. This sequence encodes CASSPFDTNQPQHF.

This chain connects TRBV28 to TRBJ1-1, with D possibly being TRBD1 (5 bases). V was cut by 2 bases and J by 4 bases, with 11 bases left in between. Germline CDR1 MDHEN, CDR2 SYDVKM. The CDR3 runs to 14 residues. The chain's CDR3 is CASSLIRVGTEAFF. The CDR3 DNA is TGTGCCAGCAGTTTAATCAGGGTTGGCACTGAAGCTTTCTTT.

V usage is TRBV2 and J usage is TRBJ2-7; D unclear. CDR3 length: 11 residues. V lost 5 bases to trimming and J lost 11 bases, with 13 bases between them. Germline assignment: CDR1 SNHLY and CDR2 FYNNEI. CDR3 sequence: CASSTRKEKYF. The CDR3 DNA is TGTGCCAGCAGTACCCGAAAAGAGAAGTACTTC.

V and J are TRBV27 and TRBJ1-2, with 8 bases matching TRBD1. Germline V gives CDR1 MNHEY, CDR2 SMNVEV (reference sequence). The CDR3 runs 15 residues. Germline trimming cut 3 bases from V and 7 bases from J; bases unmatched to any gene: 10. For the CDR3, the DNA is TGTGCCAGCAGTTTCCTACAGGGGGGAGGTGGTGGCTACACCTTC. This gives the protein CASSFLQGGGGGYTF.

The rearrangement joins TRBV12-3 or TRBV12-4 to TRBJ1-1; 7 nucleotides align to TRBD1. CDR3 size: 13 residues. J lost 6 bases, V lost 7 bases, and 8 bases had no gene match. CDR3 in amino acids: CASTPRQGPEAFF. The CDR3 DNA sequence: TGTGCCAGCACCCCACGACAGGGACCTGAAGCTTTCTTT.